These 17 T cell receptor beta chains were all obtained from the same sample, sequenced in a study of CD39 and CD103 CD8 tumor-infiltrating T cells. Using immunoSEQ multiplex PCR, the repertoire was profiled, and TCRdb retains in-frame clones only, with some absent. The table has 950 to 1,500 clones, 65% to 75% seen once. The sample consisted of CD39- CD103- CD8+ T cells sorted from the tumor. Subset given: CD103-CD39- double-negative CD45RA- CD8 T cells. Every receptor here comes from a human donor with ovarian cancer.

The chain carries TRBV6-6 and TRBJ2-5; no definite D call. This CDR3 contains 13 residues. The ends were cut back, 8 bases at V and 4 bases at J, with 14 bases in the middle. CDR1 MNHNY and CDR2 SVGAGI come from the germline V gene (reference sequence). The CDR3 nucleotides read TGTGCCAGCGAAAAAAATGTGAGAGAGACCCAGTACTTC. Residues: CASEKNVRETQYF.

V is TRBV28 and J is TRBJ2-2; D is uncertain. CDR3 size: 15 residues. Trimming shortened V by 7 bases and J by 3 bases, and 15 bases separated the two germline ends. Germline V gene data show CDR1 as MDHEN and CDR2 as SYDVKM. Written as DNA, the CDR3 is TGTGCCAGCACCTCCAGGAAGGGTCACACCGGGGAGCTGTTTTTT. It is translated as CASTSRKGHTGELFF.

This clone occurred a few times. This chain uses TRBV7-6 with TRBJ1-4, with 7 positions matching TRBD1. After removal of 5 bases from V and 0 bases from J, the junction contained 6 bases not matched to a gene. Germline V gene sequence: CDR1 SGHVS, CDR2 FNYEAQ. The CDR3 runs 16 residues. The DNA for the CDR3 is TGTGCCAGCAGCCACCAGGGGGGTTCAACTAATGAAAAACTGTTTTTT. Translating it yields CASSHQGGSTNEKLFF.

This rearrangement joins TRBV27 to TRBJ2-7; D not certain. V lost 8 bases, J lost 2 bases, and 13 bases lay in between. This CDR3 contains 13 residues. CDR1 is MNHEY and CDR2 is SMNVEV in the germline V gene (reference sequence). In DNA, the CDR3 is TGTGCCAGCCGGGCAGGAGTTCCCTACGAGCAGTACTTC. Translation: CASRAGVPYEQYF.

This clone has a handful of counts. The CDR3 region has the DNA TGTGCCAGCAGCTTAGGGCAGGGCTTCTTCCAGTATTTT. It yields the protein CASSLGQGFFQYF. The genes are TRBV13 and TRBJ2-3, with a possible D match to TRBD1 (5 bases). V was clipped by 0 bases and J by 12 bases, with 13 bases between them. The CDR3 length is 13 residues. The germline V gene encodes CDR1 PRHDT and CDR2 FYEKMQ (reference sequence).

The chain recombines TRBV6-1 with TRBJ1-2; the match to TRBD1 covers 7 bases. The V segment lost 7 bases and the J segment 4 bases; nucleotides outside the gene matches: 12. CDR1 and CDR2 from the germline V gene are MNHNS and SASEGT. CDR3 length: 15 residues. Here the CDR3 reads CASIKMWGQSYGYTF. In DNA form, the CDR3 reads TGTGCCAGCATCAAGATGTGGGGACAGAGCTATGGCTACACCTTC.

This rearrangement joins TRBV9 to TRBJ2-3; tentatively, D is TRBD1 (5 bases). Between the trimmed V and J ends, which lost 4 bases and 4 bases, there was a span of 7 bases. CDR1 is SGDLS and CDR2 is YYNGEE in the germline V gene. This CDR3 has 12 residues. In nucleotides, the CDR3 is TGTGCCAGCAGCAGCAGGGCAGATACGCAGTATTTT. Translated, it gives CASSSRADTQYF.

This rearrangement joins TRBV12-5 to TRBJ2-3, with TRBD2 matching over 14 bases. Per germline, CDR1 LGHNT and CDR2 FRNRAP. J gave up 6 bases and V 6 bases, and 8 bases lay outside the gene matches. The CDR3 is made up of 16 amino acids. This CDR3 reads CASGTGTSGRMDTQYF. The DNA for the CDR3 is TGTGCTAGTGGAACGGGGACTAGCGGGAGAATGGATACGCAGTATTTT.

V is TRBV6-5 and J is TRBJ2-7, with D possibly being TRBD1 (6 bases). The germline V gene encodes CDR1 MNHEY and CDR2 SVGAGI. This CDR3 has 15 residues. With 6 bases removed from V and 0 bases from J, the gap between germline ends came to 15 bases. CDR3 bases: TGTGCCAGCAGCTCCGGGACAAAGTTCTCCTACGAGCAGTACTTC. Amino acid sequence: CASSSGTKFSYEQYF.

V is TRBV5-6 and J is TRBJ1-3, with D possibly being TRBD1 (6 bases). V was pared by 3 bases and J by 0 bases, with 16 bases between. The CDR3 covers 17 residues. Germline values: CDR1 SGHDT, CDR2 YYEEEE. CDR3 DNA sequence: TGTGCCAGCAGCTACAGGGTCGGCAGAATCTCTGGAAACACCATATATTTT. This encodes CASSYRVGRISGNTIYF.

This clone was found a few times. The chain is built from TRBV28 and TRBJ1-1; perhaps TRBD1 as D (5 bases). The CDR3 extends over 16 amino acids. Trimming cost V 3 bases and J 5 bases, with 19 bases left between them. From germline, CDR1 is MDHEN and CDR2 SYDVKM. In nucleotides, the CDR3 is TGTGCCAGCAGTTTGGGTCCGGGGCCTGTGAGTACTGAAGCTTTCTTT. Amino acid sequence: CASSLGPGPVSTEAFF.

The genes are TRBV5-4 and TRBJ2-2, with D unresolved. Germline CDR1 reads SGHNT; CDR2 reads YYREEE (reference sequence). The CDR3 spans 15 residues. The germline V and J ends were trimmed by 5 bases and 2 bases, with 13 bases remaining between them. CDR3 loop: CASRIGGQNTGELFF. The CDR3 coding sequence is TGTGCCAGCAGGATCGGCGGCCAAAACACCGGGGAGCTGTTTTTT. The full variable domain, its missing parts supplied by reference TRBV5-4 and TRBJ2-2, is ETGVTQSPTHLIKTRGQQVTLRCSSQSGHNTVSWYQQALGQGPQFIFQYYREEENGRGNFPPRFSGLQFPNYSSELNVNALELDDSALYLCASRIGGQNTGELFFGEGSRLTVL.

This clone was detected a few times. This sequence joins TRBV2 and TRBJ1-1; D remains unclear. Trimming removed 6 bases from V and 4 bases from J, with 0 bases in between. Per germline, CDR1 SNHLY and CDR2 FYNNEI. The CDR3 sequence is 9 residues long. The CDR3 nucleotides read TGTGCCAGCAGCACTGAAGCTTTCTTT. Its translation is CASSTEAFF.

For this clone: Other DNA sequences within the sample encode an identical CDR3. V is TRBV25-1 and J is TRBJ1-1; D might be TRBD1 (6 bases). CDR3 size: 17 residues. Germline lookup yields CDR1 MGHDK and CDR2 SYGVNS. Trimming cost V 2 bases and J 5 bases, with 21 bases left between them. The CDR3 here is CASSEEGNQQGKTEAFF. The CDR3 DNA sequence: TGTGCCAGCAGTGAAGAGGGCAACCAACAGGGTAAAACTGAAGCTTTCTTT.

J is TRBJ2-6 and V is TRBV7-7, with unresolved D. From germline, CDR1 is SSHAT and CDR2 FNYEAQ (reference sequence). The CDR3 covers 17 residues. V lost 5 bases and J 5 bases, leaving 19 bases between the germline ends. CDR3 sequence: CASSSHAPQSRANVLTF. CDR3 sequence (DNA): TGTGCCAGCAGCAGCCACGCTCCACAAAGTCGGGCCAACGTCCTGACTTTC.

The V gene is TRBV30, the J gene TRBJ2-3; 15 bases fit TRBD2. The CDR3 consists of 18 residues. CDR1 and CDR2 from the germline V gene are GTSNPN and SVGIG (reference sequence). J gave up 10 bases and V 4 bases, and 18 bases lay outside the gene matches. The CDR3 region has the DNA TGTGCCTGGATTCCAAGGGGACTAGCGGGAGGCCGCCGGGATCCGCAGTATTTT. Residues: CAWIPRGLAGGRRDPQYF.

V gene TRBV4-3 combines with J gene TRBJ2-7; 10 positions match TRBD1. This CDR3 region has 15 residues. The germline V gene encodes CDR1 LGHNA and CDR2 YSLEER. The V segment lost 10 bases and the J segment 4 bases; nucleotides outside the gene matches: 13. The CDR3, as DNA: TGCGCCACCGCTTTTTCCGGGACAGGGGAATACGAGCAGTACTTC. Its protein product is CATAFSGTGEYEQYF.